These T cell receptor beta chains were read from a single sample in a study of healthy donors' naive CD4 and CD8 T cells. From the reads, TCRdb called clonotypes with MiXCR, one entry per CDR3 protein. The table includes about 180,000 distinct CDR3 sequences, 65% to 75% detected once. Sequences were obtained from naive CD4+ and CD8+ T cells sorted from blood, pooled from several donors. The receptors derive from a pool of human donors in good health; the sample pools cells from several healthy donors. Both conserved end residues are trimmed from each CDR3. The D gene is left open where the match is weak.

D gene: .; V gene: TRBV5-5; CDR3 protein: ASSLEAGLTYEQY
D gene: .; V gene: TRBV29-1; CDR3 protein: SVEGGFTDTQY
D gene: .; V gene: TRBV6-5; CDR3 protein: ASSYSRGHTEAF
D gene: TRBD1; V gene: TRBV27; CDR3 protein: ASSDRVRYEQY
D gene: .; V gene: TRBV11-2; CDR3 protein: ASSLVVPSGANVLT
D gene: .; V gene: TRBV11-2; CDR3 protein: ASSRVIVSTDTQY
D gene: .; V gene: TRBV20-1; CDR3 protein: SARDLSYEQY
D gene: .; V gene: TRBV6-6; CDR3 protein: AISGYREYSGNTIY
D gene: .; V gene: TRBV6-5; CDR3 protein: ASSYSKARSTDTQY
D gene: .; V gene: TRBV6-5; CDR3 protein: ASSYSGNYGYT
D gene: .; V gene: TRBV30; CDR3 protein: AWSVSGPIQY
D gene: .; V gene: TRBV29-1; CDR3 protein: SVAGHTGNTIY
D gene: TRBD2; V gene: TRBV20-1; CDR3 protein: SAIAGVTSRETQY
D gene: .; V gene: TRBV6-5; CDR3 protein: ASSSPRSSYEQY
D gene: .; V gene: TRBV29-1; CDR3 protein: SVEWLNTEAF
D gene: .; V gene: TRBV29-1; CDR3 protein: SAGGTEAF
D gene: TRBD1; V gene: TRBV30; CDR3 protein: AWARGQSYEQY
D gene: TRBD1; V gene: TRBV6-6; CDR3 protein: ASSLRGGFEAF
D gene: TRBD2; V gene: TRBV5-5; CDR3 protein: ASSLVLDGREQY
D gene: .; V gene: TRBV30; CDR3 protein: AWSVGYEQY
D gene: .; V gene: TRBV29-1; CDR3 protein: SALEGPGYEQY
D gene: .; V gene: TRBV30; CDR3 protein: AWTSGHEQF
D gene: TRBD2; V gene: TRBV29-1; CDR3 protein: SGALAGVSEQF
D gene: .; V gene: TRBV19; CDR3 protein: ASTAVDREGMKTQY
D gene: .; V gene: TRBV29-1; CDR3 protein: SVELPAPGNEQF
D gene: .; V gene: TRBV29-1; CDR3 protein: SVEKPHPGTLYGYT
D gene: .; V gene: TRBV27; CDR3 protein: ASKVGLNSGNTIY
D gene: TRBD2; V gene: TRBV29-1; CDR3 protein: SVGGVWRTSGRAYNEQF
D gene: TRBD1; V gene: TRBV11-2; CDR3 protein: ASSLGGLIRGSGANVLT